Below are 5 T cell receptor beta chains sequenced from a single sample in a study of early T cells in non-severe SARS-CoV-2 infection. TCRdb reanalysed the 5' RACE reads using MiXCR and keeps one entry per CDR3 protein. The sample lists about 27,000 distinct CDR3 sequences, approximately 5.4% occurring once. Input material: whole blood. All receptors derive from an adult who was a healthcare worker with PCR-confirmed SARS-CoV-2 infection or an uninfected control (not recorded which).

The genes are TRBV7-2 and TRBJ2-1; D not resolved. The CDR3 is 11 residues long. V lost 4 bases, J lost 9 bases, and 7 bases lay in between. The germline gives CDR1 SGHTA, CDR2 FQGNSA. CDR3 sequence reads: CASSSSREQFF. The CDR3 coding sequence is TGTGCCAGCAGCTCCTCTCGTGAGCAGTTCTTC.

This clonotype came up many times. CDR3 sequence: CASSSARDANTGELFF. In nucleotides, the CDR3 is TGTGCCAGCAGCTCAGCTAGGGACGCGAACACCGGGGAGCTGTTTTTT. The chain uses TRBV7-8 and TRBJ2-2; the D gene could be TRBD1 or TRBD2 (5 bases each). Germline CDR1 reads SGHVS; CDR2 reads FQNEAQ. This CDR3 is 16 amino acids long. Between the trimmed V and J ends, which lost 4 bases and 0 bases, there was a span of 12 bases.

This clonotype has ten or more counts. This chain uses TRBV7-2 with TRBJ2-7; 10 nucleotides match TRBD1. CDR1 is SGHTA and CDR2 is FQGNSA in the germline V gene. The CDR3 spans 13 residues. Trimming cost V 5 bases and J 7 bases; bases outside gene matches: 5. The CDR3 sequence: CASSQGQGVEQYF. The CDR3 coding sequence is TGTGCCAGCAGCCAAGGACAGGGGGTTGAGCAGTACTTC.

The CDR3 DNA is TGTGCCAGCAGTTTCACAGGGATCAGGAGCTCCTACGAGCAGTACTTC. Translation gives CASSFTGIRSSYEQYF. The V call is TRBV27, the J call TRBJ2-7, with a tentative D call TRBD1 (6 bases). V shed 3 bases and J shed 0 bases, with 15 bases lying between them. Germline V gives CDR1 MNHEY, CDR2 SMNVEV (reference sequence). The CDR3 loop spans 16 amino acids.

The sample holds many counts of this clonotype. This rearrangement joins TRBV7-2 to TRBJ2-7; 7 bases are a match to TRBD1. The germline V gene encodes CDR1 SGHTA and CDR2 FQGNSA. The junction had 8 bases not matched to a gene; V was cut back by 5 bases and J by 4 bases. The CDR3 length is 14 residues. DNA of the CDR3: TGTGCCAGCAGCCGGACAGGATCTGGATACGAGCAGTACTTC. It is translated as CASSRTGSGYEQYF.